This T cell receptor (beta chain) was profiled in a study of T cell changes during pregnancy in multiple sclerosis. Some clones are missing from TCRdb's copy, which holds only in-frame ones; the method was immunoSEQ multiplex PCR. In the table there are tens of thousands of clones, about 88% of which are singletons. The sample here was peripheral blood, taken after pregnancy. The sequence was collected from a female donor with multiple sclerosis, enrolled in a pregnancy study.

The CDR3 nucleotides are TGTGCCAGCAGCTGGGTGGAGGGAGAGACCCAGTACTTC. Its translation: CASSWVEGETQYF. V and J are TRBV5-4 and TRBJ2-5; D is perhaps TRBD2 (6 bases). Looked up from germline, CDR1 is SGHNT and CDR2 is YYREEE (reference sequence). The ends were cut back, 3 bases at V and 4 bases at J, with 10 bases in the middle. This CDR3 is built from 13 residues. Drawing the rest from reference TRBV5-4 and TRBJ2-5, the complete variable domain is ETGVTQSPTHLIKTRGQQVTLRCSSQSGHNTVSWYQQALGQGPQFIFQYYREEENGRGNFPPRFSGLQFPNYSSELNVNALELDDSALYLCASSWVEGETQYFGPGTRLLVL.